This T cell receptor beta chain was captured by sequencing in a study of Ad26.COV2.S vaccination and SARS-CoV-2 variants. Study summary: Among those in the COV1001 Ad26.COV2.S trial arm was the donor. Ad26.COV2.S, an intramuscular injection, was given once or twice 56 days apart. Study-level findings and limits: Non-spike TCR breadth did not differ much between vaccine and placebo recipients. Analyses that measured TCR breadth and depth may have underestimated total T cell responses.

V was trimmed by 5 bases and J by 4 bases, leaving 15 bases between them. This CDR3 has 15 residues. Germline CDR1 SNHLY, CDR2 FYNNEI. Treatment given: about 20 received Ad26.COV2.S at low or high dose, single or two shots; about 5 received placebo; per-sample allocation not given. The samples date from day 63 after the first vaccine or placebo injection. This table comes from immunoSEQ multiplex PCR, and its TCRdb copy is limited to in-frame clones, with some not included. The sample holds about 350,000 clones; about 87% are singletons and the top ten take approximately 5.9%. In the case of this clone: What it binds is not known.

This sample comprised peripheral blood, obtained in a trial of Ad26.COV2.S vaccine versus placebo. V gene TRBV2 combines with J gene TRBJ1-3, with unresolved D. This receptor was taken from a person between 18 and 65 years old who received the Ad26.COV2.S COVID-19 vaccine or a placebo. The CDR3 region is CASSLEGIDGNTIYF. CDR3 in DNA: TGTGCCAGCAGTTTGGAGGGTATAGACGGAAACACCATATATTTT. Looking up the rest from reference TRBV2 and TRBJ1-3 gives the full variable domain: EPEVTQTPSHQVTQMGQEVILRCVPISNHLYFYWYRQILGQKVEFLVSFYNNEISEKSEIFDDQFSVERPDGSNFTLKIRSTKLEDSAMYFCASSLEGIDGNTIYFGEGSWLTVV.